The sequence of this T cell receptor beta chain was determined in a study of T cell responses to AZD1222 COVID-19 vaccine. Study background: The analysis combined second doses at about 4 or about 12 weeks.

On this clone: Its antigen is unknown.

Notes on the study in general: Among AZD1222 vaccinees, only five to seven were seropositive at baseline. Sampling captured repertoires only after the peak T cell response. Females outnumbered males among donors, who were mostly white British; clonal diversity was possibly underestimated.

Data came from immunoSEQ multiplex PCR; TCRdb stores just in-frame clones and leaves some out. The table includes around 84,000 clones, 70% to 90% detected once. Trimming took 0 bases from V and 9 from J; bases not matched to a gene: 7. The germline gives CDR1 SGHKS, CDR2 YYEKEE (reference sequence). This CDR3 region has 16 residues. This chain uses TRBV5-5 with TRBJ2-2; 11 nucleotides match TRBD2. The origin of this receptor is an adult in good health. The sequenced sample was peripheral blood, obtained on day 0 of AZD1222 vaccination. This chain's CDR3 is CASSLDLAGGGRELFF. For the CDR3, the DNA is TGTGCCAGCAGCTTGGATCTAGCGGGAGGCGGCCGGGAGCTGTTTTTT.